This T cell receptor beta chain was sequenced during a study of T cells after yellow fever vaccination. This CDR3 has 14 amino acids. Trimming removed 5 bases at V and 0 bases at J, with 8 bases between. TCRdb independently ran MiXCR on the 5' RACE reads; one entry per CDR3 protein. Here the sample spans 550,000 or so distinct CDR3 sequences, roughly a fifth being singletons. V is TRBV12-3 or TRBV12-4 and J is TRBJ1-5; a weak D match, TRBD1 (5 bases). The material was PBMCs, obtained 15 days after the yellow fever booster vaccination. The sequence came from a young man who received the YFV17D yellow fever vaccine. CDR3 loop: CASSPTDSNQPQHF. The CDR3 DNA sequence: TGTGCCAGCAGTCCGACAGATAGCAATCAGCCCCAGCATTTT.